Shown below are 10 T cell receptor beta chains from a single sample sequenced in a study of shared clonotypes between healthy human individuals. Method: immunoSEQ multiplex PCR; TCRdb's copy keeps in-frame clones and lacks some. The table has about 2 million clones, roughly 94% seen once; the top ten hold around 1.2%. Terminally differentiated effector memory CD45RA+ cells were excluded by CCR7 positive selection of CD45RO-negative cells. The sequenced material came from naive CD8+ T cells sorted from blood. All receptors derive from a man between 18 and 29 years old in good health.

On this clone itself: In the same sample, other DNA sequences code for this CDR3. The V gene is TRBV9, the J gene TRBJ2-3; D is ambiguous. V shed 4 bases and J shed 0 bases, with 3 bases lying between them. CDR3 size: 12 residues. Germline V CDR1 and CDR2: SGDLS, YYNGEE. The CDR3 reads CASSSSTDTQYF. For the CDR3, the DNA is TGTGCCAGCAGCTCCAGCACAGATACGCAGTATTTT.

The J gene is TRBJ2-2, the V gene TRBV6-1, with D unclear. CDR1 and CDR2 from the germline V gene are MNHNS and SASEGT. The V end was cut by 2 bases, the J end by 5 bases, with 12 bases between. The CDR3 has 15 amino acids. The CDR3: CASSEWVTLTGELFF. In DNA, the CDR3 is TGTGCCAGCAGTGAATGGGTCACTCTGACCGGGGAGCTGTTTTTT.

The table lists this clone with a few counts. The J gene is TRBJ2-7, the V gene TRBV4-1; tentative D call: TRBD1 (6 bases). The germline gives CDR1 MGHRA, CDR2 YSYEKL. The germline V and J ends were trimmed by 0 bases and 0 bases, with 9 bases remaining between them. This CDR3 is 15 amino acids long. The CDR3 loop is CASSQEGQSSYEQYF. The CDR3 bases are TGCGCCAGCAGCCAAGAAGGACAGTCCTCCTACGAGCAGTACTTC.

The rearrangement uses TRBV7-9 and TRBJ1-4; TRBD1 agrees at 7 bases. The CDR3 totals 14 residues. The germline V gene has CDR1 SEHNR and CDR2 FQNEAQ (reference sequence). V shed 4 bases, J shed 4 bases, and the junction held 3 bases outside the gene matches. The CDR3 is CASSSTGINEKLFF. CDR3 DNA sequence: TGTGCCAGCAGCTCGACAGGGATTAATGAAAAACTGTTTTTT.

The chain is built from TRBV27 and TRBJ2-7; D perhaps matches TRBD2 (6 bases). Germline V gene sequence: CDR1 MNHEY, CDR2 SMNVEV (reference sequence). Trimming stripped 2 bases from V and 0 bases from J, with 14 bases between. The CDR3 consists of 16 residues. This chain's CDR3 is CASSLIMAGPSYEQYF. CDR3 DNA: TGTGCCAGCAGTTTAATTATGGCGGGACCCTCCTACGAGCAGTACTTC.

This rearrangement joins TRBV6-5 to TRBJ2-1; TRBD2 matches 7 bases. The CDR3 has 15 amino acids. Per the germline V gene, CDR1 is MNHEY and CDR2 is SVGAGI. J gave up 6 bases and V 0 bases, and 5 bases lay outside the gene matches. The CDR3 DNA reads TGTGCCAGCAGTTACTCTCGAGGCGGGGGCAATGAGCAGTTCTTC. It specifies CASSYSRGGGNEQFF.

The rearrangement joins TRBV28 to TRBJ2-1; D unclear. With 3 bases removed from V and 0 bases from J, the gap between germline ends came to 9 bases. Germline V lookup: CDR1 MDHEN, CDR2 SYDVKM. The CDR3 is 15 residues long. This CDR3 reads CASSFSLSSYNEQFF. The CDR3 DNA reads TGTGCCAGCAGTTTCTCCCTGAGCTCCTACAATGAGCAGTTCTTC. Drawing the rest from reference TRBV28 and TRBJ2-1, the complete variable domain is DVKVTQSSRYLVKRTGEKVFLECVQDMDHENMFWYRQDPGLGLRLIYFSYDVKMKEKGDIPEGYSVSREKKERFSLILESASTNQTSMYLCASSFSLSSYNEQFFGPGTRLTVL.

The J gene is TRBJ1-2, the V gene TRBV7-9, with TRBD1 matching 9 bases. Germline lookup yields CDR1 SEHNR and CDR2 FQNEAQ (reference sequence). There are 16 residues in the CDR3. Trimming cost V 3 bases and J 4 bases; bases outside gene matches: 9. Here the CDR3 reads CASSFTGGKEPYGYTF. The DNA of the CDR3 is TGTGCCAGCAGCTTTACAGGGGGCAAGGAGCCCTATGGCTACACCTTC.

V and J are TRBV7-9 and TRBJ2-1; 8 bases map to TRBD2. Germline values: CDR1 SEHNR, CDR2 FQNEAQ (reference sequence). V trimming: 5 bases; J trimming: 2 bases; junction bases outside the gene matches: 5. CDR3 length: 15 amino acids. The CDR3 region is CASSTLAETYNEQFF. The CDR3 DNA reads TGTGCCAGCAGCACACTAGCGGAGACCTACAATGAGCAGTTCTTC.

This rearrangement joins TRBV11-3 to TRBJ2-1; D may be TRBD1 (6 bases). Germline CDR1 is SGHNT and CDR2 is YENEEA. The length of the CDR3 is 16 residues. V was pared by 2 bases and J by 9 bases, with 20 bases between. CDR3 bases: TGTGCCAGCAGCTTATTGTGCGGAGAGGGGGTTGGTGAGCAGTTCTTC. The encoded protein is CASSLLCGEGVGEQFF.